These T cell receptor beta chains were read from a single sample in a study of regulatory T cells in long-lasting Graves disease. Using its own MiXCR run on the multiplex PCR reads, TCRdb lists one record per CDR3 protein. The data hold 510,000 or so distinct CDR3 sequences, with around 12% observed a single time. The data were also submitted as part of a second study, on T cells in Graves' hyperthyroidism and ophthalmopathy.

Sequencing used peripheral blood mononuclear cells (PBMCs), obtained at new diagnosis, from a patient treated with antithyroid drugs. These receptors were collected from a woman in her 30s with Graves disease. Both conserved end residues are part of each CDR3. A D gene is named only where the DNA matches it firmly. Size is omitted from some rows. Given values are once, few, many or a class for expanded clones.

DNA: TGTGCCAGCGAGACAGGTTTCAACGAGCAGTACTTC
CDR3: CASETGFNEQYF
size: NA
V: TRBV28
D: NA
J: TRBJ2-7

DNA: TGCAGTGCTAAGGGGGGGGGAGCAGATACGCAGTATTTT
CDR3: CSAKGGGADTQYF
size: few
V: TRBV20-1
D: NA
J: TRBJ2-3

DNA: TGCAGTGCTAGAGATTCTAAGGGGGCATCTGGTGGCTACACCTTC
CDR3: CSARDSKGASGGYTF
size: NA
V: TRBV20-1
D: TRBD1
J: TRBJ1-2

DNA: TGCGCCAGCAGTGTTGAAGCGGGTTTCGGGGAGCTGTTTTTT
CDR3: CASSVEAGFGELFF
size: many
V: TRBV10-2
D: NA
J: TRBJ2-2

DNA: TGCAGTGCCGAGGAAGGGACGGACACTGAAGCTTTCTTT
CDR3: CSAEEGTDTEAFF
size: many
V: TRBV20-1
D: NA
J: TRBJ1-1

DNA: TGCGCCAGCAGTGAGACGGTCTATAGCAATCAGCCCCAGCATTTT
CDR3: CASSETVYSNQPQHF
size: NA
V: TRBV10-2
D: NA
J: TRBJ1-5

DNA: TGTGCCAGCAGCTTAGGGGGGGCGACAGATACGCAGTATTTT
CDR3: CASSLGGATDTQYF
size: many
V: TRBV7-2
D: NA
J: TRBJ2-3

DNA: TGTGCCAGTCGGCCCCCCGGGACAGGGGCCCACGAGCAGTACTTC
CDR3: CASRPPGTGAHEQYF
size: many
V: TRBV6-1
D: TRBD1
J: TRBJ2-7

DNA: TGTGCCAGCAGTTACGGGACAGGGGTCTACGAGCAGTACTTC
CDR3: CASSYGTGVYEQYF
size: many
V: TRBV6-5
D: TRBD1
J: TRBJ2-7

DNA: TGTGCCAGCAGCCAAGACGGGGGGGTGGTAGCGGACACAGATACGCAGTATTTT
CDR3: CASSQDGGVVADTDTQYF
size: many
V: TRBV3-1
D: TRBD2
J: TRBJ2-3

DNA: TGCAGTGCTCGTACAGGGGCGGGGTACAATGAGCAGTTCTTC
CDR3: CSARTGAGYNEQFF
size: NA
V: TRBV20-1
D: NA
J: TRBJ2-1

DNA: TGTGCCACCCGAACCGGGACTAGCGGGAGGTTAAATGAGCAGTTCTTC
CDR3: CATRTGTSGRLNEQFF
size: few
V: TRBV6-1
D: TRBD2
J: TRBJ2-1

DNA: TGTGCCAGCTCACGAGAGGGCAGTGTCTACGAGCAGTACTTC
CDR3: CASSREGSVYEQYF
size: many
V: TRBV18
D: NA
J: TRBJ2-7

DNA: TGTGCCTGGAATCGAGTGACCTACAATGAGCAGTTCTTC
CDR3: CAWNRVTYNEQFF
size: many
V: TRBV30
D: NA
J: TRBJ2-1

DNA: TGTGCCAGCAGGGGGGACAGGGACTCCTACGAGCAGTACTTC
CDR3: CASRGDRDSYEQYF
size: NA
V: TRBV12-3/TRBV12-4
D: TRBD1
J: TRBJ2-7

DNA: TGTGCCAGTACGGGGACAGTCTCTGGGGCCAACGTCCTGACTTTC
CDR3: CASTGTVSGANVLTF
size: NA
V: TRBV19
D: TRBD1
J: TRBJ2-6

DNA: TGCAGCGTTGACCCCGGAGGAGAGACCCAGTACTTC
CDR3: CSVDPGGETQYF
size: many
V: TRBV29-1
D: NA
J: TRBJ2-5

DNA: TGTGCCAGCAGTGTTCGATCGAGCGGCAATGAGCAGTTCTTC
CDR3: CASSVRSSGNEQFF
size: many
V: TRBV27
D: NA
J: TRBJ2-1

DNA: TGCAGTGCTAGTCTGGTGGCGGGAGGGCCGAGAGAGCAGTACTTC
CDR3: CSASLVAGGPREQYF
size: many
V: TRBV20-1
D: TRBD2
J: TRBJ2-7

DNA: TGTGCCAGCAGCACCTCCAGCTGGAGCTCCTACGAGCAGTACTTC
CDR3: CASSTSSWSSYEQYF
size: NA
V: TRBV5-5
D: NA
J: TRBJ2-7

DNA: TGTGCCAGCAGCTCCACTTTACCGGGAGCGGATGTTGGCACAGATACGCAGTATTTT
CDR3: CASSSTLPGADVGTDTQYF
size: many
V: TRBV11-1
D: NA
J: TRBJ2-3

DNA: TGTGCCAGTAGTATAGATTTGATGAATGCAGGGACTGAAGCTTTCTTT
CDR3: CASSIDLMNAGTEAFF
size: many
V: TRBV19
D: NA
J: TRBJ1-1

DNA: TGTGCCAGCAGCCGTACAGGGAAGACGACTGAAGCTTTCTTT
CDR3: CASSRTGKTTEAFF
size: NA
V: TRBV6-1
D: NA
J: TRBJ1-1

DNA: TGTGCCAGCAGCTTAGGTGGCAGGGGCACCGGGGAGCTGTTTTTT
CDR3: CASSLGGRGTGELFF
size: many
V: TRBV13
D: NA
J: TRBJ2-2

DNA: TGTGCCAGCAGCTTGGATATGGAGACCGGGGAGCTGTTTTTT
CDR3: CASSLDMETGELFF
size: many
V: TRBV5-4
D: NA
J: TRBJ2-2

DNA: TGTGCCAGCAGCTTAGCACGTTCTGGGGGGGAGACCCAGTACTTC
CDR3: CASSLARSGGETQYF
size: few
V: TRBV7-6
D: NA
J: TRBJ2-5

DNA: TGTGCCAGCAGCGTAGGGCCCTGGGATACGCAGTATTTT
CDR3: CASSVGPWDTQYF
size: NA
V: TRBV9
D: NA
J: TRBJ2-3

DNA: TGTGCCAGCAGACAAACAGGGAATCAAGAGACCCAGTACTTC
CDR3: CASRQTGNQETQYF
size: many
V: TRBV2
D: NA
J: TRBJ2-5

DNA: TGCAGTGCTACAACACCGAGGACCTACAATGAGCAGTTCTTC
CDR3: CSATTPRTYNEQFF
size: NA
V: TRBV20-1
D: NA
J: TRBJ2-1

DNA: TGCAGTGCTAGAGATCAGCTTCCGGAAAAACTGTTTTTT
CDR3: CSARDQLPEKLFF
size: NA
V: TRBV20-1
D: NA
J: TRBJ1-4

DNA: TGTGCCACCGCCGACACCCCGAACACTGAAGCTTTCTTT
CDR3: CATADTPNTEAFF
size: many
V: TRBV27
D: NA
J: TRBJ1-1

DNA: TGTGCCAGCAGCTTCCTCGGGACAGGGGGCGCACCCCTCCACTTT
CDR3: CASSFLGTGGAPLHF
size: many
V: TRBV7-2
D: TRBD1
J: TRBJ1-6

DNA: TGTGCCGCCGGGACAGGGGAACAGCCCCAGCATTTT
CDR3: CAAGTGEQPQHF
size: NA
V: TRBV10-3
D: TRBD1
J: TRBJ1-5

DNA: TGTGCCAGCAGCCCTGCGGGGAGTAAGACCCAGTACTTC
CDR3: CASSPAGSKTQYF
size: NA
V: TRBV9
D: NA
J: TRBJ2-5

DNA: TGTGCCAGCAGCTCAAACCAGGGAAGGGACTATGGCTACACCTTC
CDR3: CASSSNQGRDYGYTF
size: NA
V: TRBV7-2
D: NA
J: TRBJ1-2

DNA: TGCGCCAGCAGCCCTATGCCAGGGGTTTCATTGGATACGCAGTATTTT
CDR3: CASSPMPGVSLDTQYF
size: many
V: TRBV4-3
D: NA
J: TRBJ2-3

DNA: TGTGCCAGCAGCCAAGATGTCGGCCTCAACTATGGCTACACCTTC
CDR3: CASSQDVGLNYGYTF
size: many
V: TRBV3-1
D: NA
J: TRBJ1-2

DNA: TGCAGTGCTAGAGAACCCGGGATCCTACACCGAATAATAAGGGGACTGTTTTTT
CDR3: CSAREPGILHRIIRGLFF
size: NA
V: TRBV20-1
D: NA
J: TRBJ1-4

DNA: TGTGCCAGCATCATGAACACTGAAGCTTTCTTT
CDR3: CASIMNTEAFF
size: many
V: TRBV28
D: NA
J: TRBJ1-1

DNA: TGTGCCAGCACAGGCCCGAATGAAAAACTGTTTTTT
CDR3: CASTGPNEKLFF
size: few
V: TRBV7-9
D: NA
J: TRBJ1-4

DNA: TGCGCCAGCAGCCGGTCAGGGGTTACGTACACTGAAGCTTTCTTT
CDR3: CASSRSGVTYTEAFF
size: NA
V: TRBV5-1
D: NA
J: TRBJ1-1

DNA: TGTGCCAGCAGTCTCGACGGATCCTCCTACGAGCAGTACTTC
CDR3: CASSLDGSSYEQYF
size: NA
V: TRBV12-3/TRBV12-4
D: NA
J: TRBJ2-7